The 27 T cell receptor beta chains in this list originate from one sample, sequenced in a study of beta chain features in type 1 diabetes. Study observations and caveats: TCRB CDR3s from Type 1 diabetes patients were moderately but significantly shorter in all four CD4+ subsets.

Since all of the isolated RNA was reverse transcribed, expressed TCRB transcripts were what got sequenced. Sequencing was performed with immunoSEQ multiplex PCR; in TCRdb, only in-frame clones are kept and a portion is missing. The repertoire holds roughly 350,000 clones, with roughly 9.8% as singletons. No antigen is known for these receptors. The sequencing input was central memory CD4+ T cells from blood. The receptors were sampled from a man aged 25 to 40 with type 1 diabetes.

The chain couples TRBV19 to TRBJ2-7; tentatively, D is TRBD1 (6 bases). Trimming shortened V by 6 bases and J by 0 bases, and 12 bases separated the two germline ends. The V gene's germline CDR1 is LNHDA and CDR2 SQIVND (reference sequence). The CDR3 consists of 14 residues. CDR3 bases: TGTGCCAGTAGCAGCCTCAGGGGCTCCTACGAGCAGTACTTC. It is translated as CASSSLRGSYEQYF.

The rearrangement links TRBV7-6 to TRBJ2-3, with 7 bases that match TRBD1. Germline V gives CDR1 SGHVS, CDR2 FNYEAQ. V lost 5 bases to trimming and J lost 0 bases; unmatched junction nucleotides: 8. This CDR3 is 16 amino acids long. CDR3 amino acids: CASSARGQTSTDTQYF. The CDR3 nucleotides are TGTGCCAGCAGCGCTCGGGGACAGACTAGCACAGATACGCAGTATTTT.

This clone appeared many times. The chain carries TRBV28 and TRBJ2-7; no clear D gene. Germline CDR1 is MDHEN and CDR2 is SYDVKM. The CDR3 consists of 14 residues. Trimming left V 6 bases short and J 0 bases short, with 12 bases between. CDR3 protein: CASRPQHSSYEQYF. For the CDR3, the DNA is TGTGCCAGCAGGCCGCAACACAGCTCCTACGAGCAGTACTTC.

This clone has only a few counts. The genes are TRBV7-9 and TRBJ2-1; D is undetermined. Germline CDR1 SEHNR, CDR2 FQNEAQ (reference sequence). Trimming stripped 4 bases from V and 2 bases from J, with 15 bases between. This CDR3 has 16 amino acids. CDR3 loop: CASSSTLEQTYNEQFF. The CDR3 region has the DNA TGTGCCAGCAGCTCGACACTCGAGCAGACCTACAATGAGCAGTTCTTC.

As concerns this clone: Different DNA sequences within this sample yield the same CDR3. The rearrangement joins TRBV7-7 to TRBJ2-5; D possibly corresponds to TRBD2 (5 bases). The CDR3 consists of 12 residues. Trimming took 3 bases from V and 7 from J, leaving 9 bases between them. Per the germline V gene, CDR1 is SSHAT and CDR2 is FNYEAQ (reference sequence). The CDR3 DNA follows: TGTGCCAGCAGCTTCCCCCGGGGGACCCAGTACTTC. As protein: CASSFPRGTQYF.

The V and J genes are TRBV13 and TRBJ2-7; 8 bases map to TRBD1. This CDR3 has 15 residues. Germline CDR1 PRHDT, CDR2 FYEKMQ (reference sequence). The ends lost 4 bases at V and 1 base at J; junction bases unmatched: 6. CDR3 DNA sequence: TGTGCCAGCAGCTCACAGGGGGAAGGGTCCTACGAGCAGTACTTC. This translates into CASSSQGEGSYEQYF. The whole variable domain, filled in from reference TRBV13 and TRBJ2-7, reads AAGVIQSPRHLIKEKRETATLKCYPIPRHDTVYWYQQGPGQDPQFLISFYEKMQSDKGSIPDRFSAQQFSDYHSELNMSSLELGDSALYFCASSSQGEGSYEQYFGPGTRLTVT.

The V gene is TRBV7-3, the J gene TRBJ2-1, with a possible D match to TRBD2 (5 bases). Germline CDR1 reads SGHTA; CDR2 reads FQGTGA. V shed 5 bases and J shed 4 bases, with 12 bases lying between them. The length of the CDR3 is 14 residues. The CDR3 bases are TGTGCCAGCAGCCAAAGGACTGCTTACAATGAGCAGTTCTTC. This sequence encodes CASSQRTAYNEQFF.

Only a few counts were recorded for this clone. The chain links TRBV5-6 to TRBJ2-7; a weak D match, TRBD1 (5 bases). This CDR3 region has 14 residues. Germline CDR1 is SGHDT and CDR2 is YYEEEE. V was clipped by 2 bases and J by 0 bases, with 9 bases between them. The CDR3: CASSFGANSYEQYF. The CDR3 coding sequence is TGTGCCAGCAGCTTTGGGGCGAACTCCTACGAGCAGTACTTC. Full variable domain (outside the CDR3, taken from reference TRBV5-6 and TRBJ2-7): DAGVTQSPTHLIKTRGQQVTLRCSPKSGHDTVSWYQQALGQGPQFIFQYYEEEERQRGNFPDRFSGHQFPNYSSELNVNALLLGDSALYLCASSFGANSYEQYFGPGTRLTVT.

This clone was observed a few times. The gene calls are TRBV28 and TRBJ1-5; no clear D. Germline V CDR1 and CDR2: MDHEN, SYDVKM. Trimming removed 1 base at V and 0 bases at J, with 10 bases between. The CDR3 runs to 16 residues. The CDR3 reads CASSLLEQYSNQPQHF. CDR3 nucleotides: TGTGCCAGCAGTTTATTGGAACAGTATAGCAATCAGCCCCAGCATTTT.

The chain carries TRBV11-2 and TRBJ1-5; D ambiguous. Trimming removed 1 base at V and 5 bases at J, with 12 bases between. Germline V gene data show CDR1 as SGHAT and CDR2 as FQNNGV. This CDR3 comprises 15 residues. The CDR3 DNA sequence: TGTGCCAGCAGCTTAGCCTCCGGTTGGGATCAGCCCCAGCATTTT. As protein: CASSLASGWDQPQHF. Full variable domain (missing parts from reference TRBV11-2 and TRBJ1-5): EAGVAQSPRYKIIEKRQSVAFWCNPISGHATLYWYQQILGQGPKLLIQFQNNGVVDDSQLPKDRFSAERLKGVDSTLKIQPAKLEDSAVYLCASSLASGWDQPQHFGDGTRLSIL.

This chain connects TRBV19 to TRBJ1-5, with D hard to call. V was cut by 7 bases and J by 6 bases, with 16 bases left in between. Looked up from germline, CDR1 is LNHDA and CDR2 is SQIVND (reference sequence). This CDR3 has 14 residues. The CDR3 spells CASTSTPGVQPQHF. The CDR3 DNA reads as TGTGCCAGTACCTCTACCCCAGGCGTTCAGCCCCAGCATTTT.

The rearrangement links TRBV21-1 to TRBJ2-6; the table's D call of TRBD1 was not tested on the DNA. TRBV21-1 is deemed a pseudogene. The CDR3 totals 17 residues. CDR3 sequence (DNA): TGTGCCAGCAAACAACAGGGCGAGAGCTCTGGGGCCAACGTCCTGACTTTC. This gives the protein CASKQQGESSGANVLTF.

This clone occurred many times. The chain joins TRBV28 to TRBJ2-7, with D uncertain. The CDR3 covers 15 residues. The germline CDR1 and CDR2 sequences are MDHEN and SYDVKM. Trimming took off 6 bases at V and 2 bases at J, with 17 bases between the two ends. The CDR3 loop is CASSHGLGRAYEQYF. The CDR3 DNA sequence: TGTGCCAGCAGCCACGGGTTGGGCAGAGCCTACGAGCAGTACTTC.

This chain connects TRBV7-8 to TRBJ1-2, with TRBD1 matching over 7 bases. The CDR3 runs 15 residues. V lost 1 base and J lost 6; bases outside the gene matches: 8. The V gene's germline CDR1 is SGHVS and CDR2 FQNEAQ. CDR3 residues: CASSLERIRGHGYTF. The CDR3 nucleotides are TGTGCCAGCAGCTTAGAGAGAATTAGGGGGCATGGCTACACCTTC.

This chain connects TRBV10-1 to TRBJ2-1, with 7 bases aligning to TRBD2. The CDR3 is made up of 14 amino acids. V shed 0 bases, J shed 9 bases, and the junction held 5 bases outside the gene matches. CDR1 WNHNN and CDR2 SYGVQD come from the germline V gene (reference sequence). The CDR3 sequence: CASSESGGVGEQFF. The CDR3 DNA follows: TGCGCCAGCAGTGAGTCGGGGGGGGTCGGTGAGCAGTTCTTC.

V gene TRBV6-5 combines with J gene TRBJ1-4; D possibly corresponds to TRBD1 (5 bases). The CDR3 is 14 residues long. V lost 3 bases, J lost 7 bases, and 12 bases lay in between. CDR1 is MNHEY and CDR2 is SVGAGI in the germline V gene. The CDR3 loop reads CASSYDGTAEKLFF. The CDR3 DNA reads TGTGCCAGCAGTTATGACGGGACGGCTGAAAAACTGTTTTTT.

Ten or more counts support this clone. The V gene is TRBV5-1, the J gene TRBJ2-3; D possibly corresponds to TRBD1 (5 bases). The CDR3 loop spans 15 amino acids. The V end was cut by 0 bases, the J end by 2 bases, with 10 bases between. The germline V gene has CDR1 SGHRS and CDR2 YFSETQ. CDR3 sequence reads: CASSLGVDNTDTQYF. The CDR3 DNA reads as TGCGCCAGCAGCTTGGGGGTGGACAACACAGATACGCAGTATTTT. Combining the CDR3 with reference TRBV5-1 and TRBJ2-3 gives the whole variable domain KAGVTQTPRYLIKTRGQQVTLSCSPISGHRSVSWYQQTPGQGLQFLFEYFSETQRNKGNFPGRFSGRQFSNSRSEMNVSTLELGDSALYLCASSLGVDNTDTQYFGPGTRLTVL.

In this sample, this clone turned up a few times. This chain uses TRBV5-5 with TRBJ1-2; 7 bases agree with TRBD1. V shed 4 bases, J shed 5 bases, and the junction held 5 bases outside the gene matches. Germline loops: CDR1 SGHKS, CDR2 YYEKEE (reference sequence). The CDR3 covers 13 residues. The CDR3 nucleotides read TGTGCCAGCAGCGAGGACAGGTCTTATGGCTACACCTTC. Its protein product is CASSEDRSYGYTF.

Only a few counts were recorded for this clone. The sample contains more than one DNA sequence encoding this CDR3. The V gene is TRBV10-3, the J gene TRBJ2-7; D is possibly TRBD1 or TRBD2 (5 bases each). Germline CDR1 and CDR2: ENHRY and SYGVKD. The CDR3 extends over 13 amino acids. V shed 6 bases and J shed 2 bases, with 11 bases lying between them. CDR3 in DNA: TGTGCCATCAGCCCCGGGACCGCCTACGAGCAGTACTTC. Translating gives CAISPGTAYEQYF.

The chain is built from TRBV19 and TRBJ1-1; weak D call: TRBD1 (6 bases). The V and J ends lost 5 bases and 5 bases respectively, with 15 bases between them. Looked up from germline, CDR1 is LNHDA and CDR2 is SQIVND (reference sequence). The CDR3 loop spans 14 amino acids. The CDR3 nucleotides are TGTGCCAGTAGTTTCCAAGGGGGAAGGACTGAAGCTTTCTTT. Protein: CASSFQGGRTEAFF.

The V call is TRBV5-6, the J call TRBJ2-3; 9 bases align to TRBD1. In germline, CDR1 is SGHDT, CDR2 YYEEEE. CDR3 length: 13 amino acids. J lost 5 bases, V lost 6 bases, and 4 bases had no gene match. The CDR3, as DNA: TGTGCCAGCATGACAGGGGGAGGAGATACGCAGTATTTT. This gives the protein CASMTGGGDTQYF.

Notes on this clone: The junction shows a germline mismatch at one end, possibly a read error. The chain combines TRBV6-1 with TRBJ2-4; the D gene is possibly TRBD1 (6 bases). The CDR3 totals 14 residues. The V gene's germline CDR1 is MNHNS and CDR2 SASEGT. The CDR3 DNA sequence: TGTGCCAGCAGTGAAGTTAGGGACAAAGACATTCAGTACTTC. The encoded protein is CASSEVRDKDIQYF.

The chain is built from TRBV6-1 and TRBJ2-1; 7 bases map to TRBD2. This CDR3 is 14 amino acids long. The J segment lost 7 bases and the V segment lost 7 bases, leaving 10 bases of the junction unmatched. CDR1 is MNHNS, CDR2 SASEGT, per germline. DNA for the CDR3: TGTGCCAGCACCCAACCGGGAGGCTTTAATGAGCAGTTCTTC. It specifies CASTQPGGFNEQFF.

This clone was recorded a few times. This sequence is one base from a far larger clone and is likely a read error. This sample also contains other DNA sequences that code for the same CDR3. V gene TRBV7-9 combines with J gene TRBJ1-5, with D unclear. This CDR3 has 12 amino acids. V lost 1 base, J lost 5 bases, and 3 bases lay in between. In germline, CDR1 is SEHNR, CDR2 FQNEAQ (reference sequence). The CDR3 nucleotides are TGTGCCAGCAGCTTAGGGGATCAGCCCCAGCATTTT. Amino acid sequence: CASSLGDQPQHF.

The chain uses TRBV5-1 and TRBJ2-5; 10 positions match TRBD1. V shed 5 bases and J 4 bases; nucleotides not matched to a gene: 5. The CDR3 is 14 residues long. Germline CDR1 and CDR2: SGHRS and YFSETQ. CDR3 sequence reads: CASSSGTGVETQYF. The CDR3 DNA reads TGCGCCAGCAGTTCCGGGACAGGGGTAGAGACCCAGTACTTC.

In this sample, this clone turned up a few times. The CDR3 DNA follows: TGTGCCAGCAGAAGGGGGGCGGGAGGCCCCACAGATACGCAGTATTTT. Its protein product is CASRRGAGGPTDTQYF. This chain uses TRBV7-2 with TRBJ2-3; 8 nucleotides line up with TRBD2. The junction had 10 bases not matched to a gene; V was cut back by 6 bases and J by 2 bases. Germline CDR1 and CDR2: SGHTA and FQGNSA. The CDR3 is made up of 16 amino acids.

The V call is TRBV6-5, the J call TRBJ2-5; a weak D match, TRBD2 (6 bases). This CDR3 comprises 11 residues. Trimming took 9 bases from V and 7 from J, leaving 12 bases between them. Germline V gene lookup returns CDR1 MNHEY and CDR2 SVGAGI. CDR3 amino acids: CASSEGGTQYF. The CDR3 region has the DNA TGTGCCAGTTCCGAGGGAGGGACCCAGTACTTC.